The clone carrying this TCR beta chain has ten or more counts. Antigen specificity is unknown. This entry comes from a study of Graves' ophthalmopathy and Graves' hyperthyroidism. From RNA, the CDR3 regions of TCR beta chains were amplified and sequenced. HTBI-primed RT-PCR formed the first round, and a multiplex PCR formed the second. Each CDR3 protein gets one entry after TCRdb re-called the multiplex PCR reads with MiXCR. This sample has about 210,000 distinct CDR3 sequences, with approximately 29% found just once. The study's findings and limits: Discriminating ophthalmopathy from stable hyperthyroidism, a 13-signature model attained a sensitivity of under 90% and a specificity of approximately 77%.

The receptor's source is a man aged 45-65 years with Graves' ophthalmopathy. The sequenced sample consisted of peripheral blood.

The CDR3 coding sequence is TGCGCCAGCAGCTTGGATGAGGGACGCTATGGCTACACCTTC. It is translated as CASSLDEGRYGYTF. V and J are TRBV5-1 and TRBJ1-2, with D possibly TRBD1 on 5 matching bases. Germline lookup yields CDR1 SGHRS and CDR2 YFSETQ. The CDR3 has 14 amino acids. Trimming removed 0 bases from V and 4 bases from J, with 10 bases in between.